These 20 T cell receptor beta chains share one sample of origin, sequenced in a study of CD8+ T cells in alopecia areata. Extracted RNA was reverse transcribed into cDNA, the sequencing template. Libraries were prepared by immunoSEQ multiplex PCR; TCRdb keeps only in-frame clonotypes and omits some of them. The repertoire consists of over 100,000 clones, with about three fifths occurring once and the leading ten covering 10% to 15%. Sample treatment: oral pan-JAK inhibitor, 5-10 mg twice daily. Sequencing used CD8+ T cells sorted from blood, obtained at week 24, from a patient treated with tofacitinib. The receptor source for this set is a human donor with alopecia areata.

As to this clone: The junction shows a germline mismatch at one end, possibly a read error. Distinct nucleotide sequences in the sample also encode this CDR3. The chain uses TRBV11-2 and TRBJ2-7; no clear D gene. Germline CDR1 SGHAT, CDR2 FQNNGV. The CDR3 runs 12 residues. The CDR3 protein is CASSLDRYEQYF. The CDR3 nucleotides are TGTGCCAGCAGCCTAGACCGGTACGAGCAGTACTTC.

The chain has TRBV13 and TRBJ1-2; D gene uncertain. This CDR3 has 13 residues. Per the germline V gene, CDR1 is PRHDT and CDR2 is FYEKMQ (reference sequence). Trimming stripped 0 bases from V and 4 bases from J, with 6 bases between. In nucleotides, the CDR3 is TGTGCCAGCAGCTTAGGGCGGGGCTATGGCTACACCTTC. Translating it yields CASSLGRGYGYTF.

This CDR3 reads CASSPGTSGYNEQFF. CDR3 nucleotide sequence: TGTGCCAGCAGTCCCGGGACTAGCGGATACAATGAGCAGTTCTTC. The V and J genes are TRBV27 and TRBJ2-1; 11 bases map to TRBD2. J lost 4 bases, V lost 5 bases, and 4 bases had no gene match. Germline-derived CDR1 and CDR2 are MNHEY and SMNVEV (reference sequence). This CDR3 spans 15 amino acids.

This chain connects TRBV30 to TRBJ2-6; possible D gene TRBD2, 7 bases. The V gene lost 0 bases and the J gene lost 2 bases, with 17 bases spanning the gap. The CDR3 contains 18 residues. In germline, CDR1 is GTSNPN, CDR2 SVGIG (reference sequence). The CDR3 reads CAWSVRGALFAGANVLTF. The DNA for the CDR3 is TGTGCCTGGAGTGTACGGGGGGCGCTTTTTGCTGGGGCCAACGTCCTGACTTTC.

The chain employs TRBV4-2 and TRBJ1-5; possible D gene TRBD1, 5 bases. Germline CDR1 LGHNA, CDR2 YNFKEQ. V was shortened by 4 bases and J by 2 bases, with 12 bases between the two germline ends. The length of the CDR3 is 15 residues. The CDR3 nucleotides are TGTGCCAGCAGCCTAGAGGCGGGGGGCAATCAGCCCCAGCATTTT. Translation: CASSLEAGGNQPQHF.

This chain links TRBV14 with TRBJ1-1; 7 bases match TRBD1. Germline V gene sequence: CDR1 SGHDN, CDR2 FVKESK. This CDR3 comprises 16 residues. J was trimmed by 5 bases and V by 0 bases; bases with no gene match: 9. This CDR3 reads CASSQDGEGASTEAFF. The CDR3 coding sequence is TGTGCCAGCAGCCAAGATGGAGAGGGGGCGAGTACTGAAGCTTTCTTT.

CDR3: CAISEAQVLSTDTQYF. The CDR3 region has the DNA TGTGCCATCAGTGAGGCACAGGTACTCAGCACAGATACGCAGTATTTT. V usage is TRBV10-3 and J usage is TRBJ2-3, with D perhaps TRBD1 (5 bases). Trimming took off 2 bases at V and 0 bases at J, with 12 bases between the two ends. CDR1 and CDR2 from the germline V gene are ENHRY and SYGVKD. The CDR3 spans 16 residues.

The V and J genes are TRBV27 and TRBJ2-1; no firm D call. This CDR3 has 14 amino acids. Trimming shortened V by 5 bases and J by 4 bases, and 12 bases separated the two germline ends. Germline values: CDR1 MNHEY, CDR2 SMNVEV (reference sequence). The CDR3 sequence: CASSLWDLYNEQFF. In DNA, the CDR3 is TGTGCCAGCAGTCTGTGGGATTTATACAATGAGCAGTTCTTC.

In regard to this clone: The sample has other DNA sequences that encode this CDR3 too. The chain carries TRBV11-2 and TRBJ2-7; D gene uncertain. CDR3 length: 14 residues. V was trimmed by 0 bases and J by 3 bases, leaving 9 bases between them. CDR1 and CDR2 from the germline V gene are SGHAT and FQNNGV. The DNA of the CDR3 is TGTGCCAGCAGCTTAGATCCAGGCAGCTACGAGCAGTACTTC. Its protein product is CASSLDPGSYEQYF. Full variable domain (remainder filled in from reference TRBV11-2 and TRBJ2-7): EAGVAQSPRYKIIEKRQSVAFWCNPISGHATLYWYQQILGQGPKLLIQFQNNGVVDDSQLPKDRFSAERLKGVDSTLKIQPAKLEDSAVYLCASSLDPGSYEQYFGPGTRLTVT.

V gene TRBV9 combines with J gene TRBJ1-2; the match to TRBD1 covers 9 bases. CDR3 length: 14 residues. The junction had 8 bases not matched to a gene; V was cut back by 3 bases and J by 8 bases. CDR1 SGDLS and CDR2 YYNGEE come from the germline V gene. CDR3 coding DNA: TGTGCCAGCAGCGACACAGGGGGCGAACGGGGCTACACCTTC. Its translation is CASSDTGGERGYTF.

The V call is TRBV4-1, the J call TRBJ1-6, with D possibly matching TRBD1 (5 bases). The ends were cut back, 1 base at V and 4 bases at J, with 20 bases in the middle. Looked up from germline, CDR1 is MGHRA and CDR2 is YSYEKL. The CDR3 totals 19 residues. The CDR3 loop reads CASSQAGPNRGAYNSPLHF. The CDR3 coding sequence is TGCGCCAGCAGCCAAGCGGGACCCAACCGAGGGGCTTATAATTCACCCCTCCACTTT.

This clone was seen a single time. The chain is built from TRBV4-1 and TRBJ1-2; no clear D gene. V lost 2 bases, J lost 0 bases, and 4 bases lay in between. CDR1 is MGHRA, CDR2 YSYEKL, per germline. There are 13 residues in the CDR3. For the CDR3, the DNA is TGCGCCAGCAGCCAACAGCCTAACTATGGCTACACCTTC. This sequence encodes CASSQQPNYGYTF.

This clone has only a few counts. This rearrangement joins TRBV30 to TRBJ1-2; D remains ambiguous. V dropped 2 bases and J dropped 3 bases, with 10 bases sitting between them. Germline V lookup: CDR1 GTSNPN, CDR2 SVGIG (reference sequence). The CDR3 totals 13 residues. CDR3 nucleotide sequence: TGTGCCTGGAGTCCCGGGTCGGACTATGGCTACACCTTC. This encodes CAWSPGSDYGYTF.

V usage is TRBV19 and J usage is TRBJ1-2; D is possibly TRBD1 (5 bases). Per germline, CDR1 LNHDA and CDR2 SQIVND (reference sequence). V shed 4 bases and J shed 6 bases, with 15 bases lying between them. This CDR3 is built from 14 residues. This chain's CDR3 is CASSTTRGADGYTF. DNA of the CDR3: TGTGCCAGTAGTACTACACGGGGCGCGGATGGCTACACCTTC. Supplemented by reference TRBV19 and TRBJ1-2, the full variable domain reads DGGITQSPKYLFRKEGQNVTLSCEQNLNHDAMYWYRQDPGQGLRLIYYSQIVNDFQKGDIAEGYSVSREKKESFPLTVTSAQKNPTAFYLCASSTTRGADGYTFGSGTRLTVV.

This chain links TRBV29-1 with TRBJ2-1; TRBD1 agrees at 7 bases. V lost 3 bases and J lost 5; bases outside the gene matches: 4. This CDR3 has 13 amino acids. CDR1 and CDR2 from the germline V gene are SQVTM and ANQGSEA. The CDR3 protein is CSVERQGHNEQFF. Here the CDR3 DNA reads TGCAGCGTTGAGAGACAGGGCCACAATGAGCAGTTCTTC.

The J gene is TRBJ1-5, the V gene TRBV6-1; unclear D gene. Trimming took off 4 bases at V and 6 bases at J, with 16 bases between the two ends. The CDR3 covers 15 residues. Germline CDR1 and CDR2: MNHNS and SASEGT. The DNA of the CDR3 is TGTGCCAGCAGTGCGTTCGAGGAGGGAAGTCAGCCCCAGCATTTT. It translates to CASSAFEEGSQPQHF.

The gene calls are TRBV13 and TRBJ1-1, with D hard to call. Between the trimmed V and J ends, which lost 5 bases and 6 bases, there was a span of 7 bases. The germline gives CDR1 PRHDT, CDR2 FYEKMQ (reference sequence). This CDR3 has 11 amino acids. CDR3 DNA: TGTGCCAGCAGCCCTGGGGCTGAAGCTTTCTTT. Encoded protein: CASSPGAEAFF.

The chain links TRBV27 to TRBJ2-1, with a tentative D call TRBD2 (6 bases). CDR3 size: 11 residues. The ends were cut back, 4 bases at V and 13 bases at J, with 11 bases in the middle. CDR1 MNHEY and CDR2 SMNVEV come from the germline V gene (reference sequence). The CDR3 sequence is CASSSSGGQFF. For the CDR3, the DNA is TGTGCCAGCAGTTCCTCCGGGGGACAGTTCTTC.

This chain joins TRBV27 and TRBJ2-7, with 9 bases matching TRBD1. The CDR3 has 13 residues. CDR1 is MNHEY, CDR2 SMNVEV, per germline (reference sequence). The junction had 2 bases not matched to a gene; V was cut back by 6 bases and J by 2 bases. The CDR3 protein is CASRGTGTYEQYF. The CDR3 nucleotides read TGTGCCAGCAGGGGGACAGGGACCTACGAGCAGTACTTC.

The rearrangement links TRBV9 to TRBJ2-3, with D perhaps matching TRBD2 (5 bases). V was pared by 3 bases and J by 10 bases, with 15 bases between. CDR1 and CDR2 (germline): SGDLS, YYNGEE. This CDR3 spans 13 amino acids. The CDR3 DNA follows: TGTGCCAGCAGCGGATTGGACCTCGGGGCGCAGTATTTT. Residues: CASSGLDLGAQYF. The entire variable domain, with the rest obtained from reference TRBV9 and TRBJ2-3, is as follows: DSGVTQTPKHLITATGQRVTLRCSPRSGDLSVYWYQQSLDQGLQFLIQYYNGEERAKGNILERFSAQQFPDLHSELNLSSLELGDSALYFCASSGLDLGAQYFGPGTRLTVL.